This passage covers 11 T cell receptor delta chains from one sample sequenced in a study of gamma delta lymphoproliferative disorders and STAT genes. The receptor sequences were amplified from genomic DNA of peripheral blood mononuclear cells. TCRdb reanalysed the multiplex PCR reads with CATT. The top ten clones hold about two fifths of a sample with over a thousand delta-chain clones, approximately 1.5% of them seen once. The material sequenced was blood. These receptors came from a human donor in good health.

About this clone itself: A far larger clone is off by one base, so a read error is likely. This CDR3 is also generated by other DNA sequences in the sample. The chain combines TRDV1 with TRDJ3; 9 nucleotides match TRDD3. Germline loops: CDR1 TSWWSYY, CDR2 QGS. The trim removed 0 bases at V and 4 bases at J, leaving 22 bases unmatched. The CDR3 is made up of 24 amino acids. The CDR3 is CALGELFHFHLYWGRTWDTRQMFF. In nucleotides, the CDR3 is TGTGCTCTTGGGGAACTTTTTCACTTTCACCTTTACTGGGGGAGGACGTGGGACACCCGACAGATGTTTTTC.

Concerning this clone itself: Since a far larger clone is one base different, this is likely a read error. Other DNA sequences in this specimen translate into the identical CDR3. This chain joins TRDV1 and TRDJ1; 9 nucleotides agree with TRDD3. The CDR3 has 24 amino acids. The germline V gene has CDR1 TSWWSYY and CDR2 QGS. The CDR3 sequence is CALGEPTNPYEDVLGDRYTDKLIF. The CDR3 region has the DNA TGTGCTCTTGGGGAACCTACTAACCCCTACGAAGACGTACTGGGGGACAGGTACACCGATAAGCTCATCTTT.

As for this clone: Translating this DNA gives a protein that differs at residue 18 from the TCRdb one, which belongs to a much larger clone; a read error is likely, and the protein shown is this translation. The genes are TRDV1 and TRDJ1; 13 bases agree with TRDD3. CDR1 TSWWSYY and CDR2 QGS come from the germline V gene. Trimming removed 0 bases from V and 0 bases from J; junction bases left unmatched: 25. The CDR3 consists of 25 residues. CDR3 DNA: TGTGCTCTTGGGGAACTACGGTGGGGGCGACGACGAATACTGGGGGATACGAGGTACACCGATAAACTCATCTTT. Protein product: CALGELRWGRRRILGDTRYTDKLIF.

This clone was observed a handful of times. With a far larger clone one base away, a read error is the likely cause. Other nucleotide sequences from this sample produce the same CDR3. The chain uses TRAV29/DV5 and TRDJ2, with 7 nucleotides matching TRDD3. This CDR3 region has 19 residues. V lost 0 bases and J lost 3; bases outside the gene matches: 17. Germline CDR1 and CDR2: NSMFDY and ISSIKDK. CDR3 bases: TGTGCAGCAAGCGCGCGTATTTACTGGGGCCAGCGAGTGACAGCACAACTCTTCTTT. This translates into CAASARIYWGQRVTAQLFF. Filled out from reference TRAV29/DV5 and TRDJ2, the complete variable domain reads DQQVKQNSPSLSVQEGRISILNCDYTNSMFDYFLWYKKYPAEGPTFLISISSIKDKNEDGRFTVFLNKSAKHLSLHIVPSQPGDSAVYFCAASARIYWGQRVTAQLFFGKGTQLIVEP.

This clone was counted between two and nine times. A far larger clone is one nucleotide away, so this likely arose from a read error. Other nucleotide sequences from this sample produce the same CDR3. The chain has TRDV3 and TRDJ1, with 13 bases lining up with TRDD3. Germline V gene data show CDR1 as TVYSNPD and CDR2 as GDNSRS (reference sequence). This CDR3 has 22 amino acids. CDR3 loop: CAFELRNFFTGGYAPRPDKLIF. The CDR3 DNA reads TGTGCCTTTGAACTTCGGAACTTCTTTACTGGGGGATACGCTCCCCGACCCGACAAACTCATCTTT.

This clone was observed a few times. A read error likely explains why the TCRdb protein, taken from a much larger clone, differs from this DNA's translation at residue 3; the protein shown is translated from the DNA. The V and J genes are TRDV2 and TRDJ1; 11 positions match TRDD3. Germline V gene data show CDR1 as GEAIGNYY and CDR2 as EKD. This CDR3 contains 15 residues. The CDR3 loop is CAYDKNWGIKSKLIF. CDR3 bases: TGTGCCTATGACAAGAACTGGGGGATAAAAAGCAAACTCATCTTT.

As regards this clone: The translation of this DNA and the TCRdb protein of a much larger clone differ at residue 5, probably owing to a read error; the protein shown here is translated from the DNA. The chain is built from TRDV1 and TRDJ1, with D maybe TRDD1 (6 bases). This CDR3 has 19 amino acids. V gave up 4 bases and J gave up 4 bases, with 28 bases separating them. Germline lookup yields CDR1 TSWWSYY and CDR2 QGS. The DNA for the CDR3 is TGTGCTCTTGGGGTAATCACTTTCCTGAAATACTGGAGTATCGATAAACTCATCTTT. Translation gives CALGVITFLKYWSIDKLIF.

This clone appeared a few times. No V gene was called, and the J gene is TRDJ1; the table's D call, TRDD3, has no DNA check behind it. The CDR3 is 17 residues long. In DNA form, the CDR3 reads TGTGCCCGCGCTAGTTTGGGGGACTGTTTGTACACCGATAAACTCATCTTT. It yields the protein CARASLGDCLYTDKLIF.

This clone was picked up a small number of times. A far larger clone is one base from this, pointing to a likely read error. Other DNA sequences of this sample code for an identical CDR3. The V call is TRDV2, the J call TRDJ1; possible D gene TRDD3, 5 bases. Germline lookup yields CDR1 GEAIGNYY and CDR2 EKD. The CDR3 spans 17 residues. V was trimmed by 3 bases and J by 1 base, leaving 20 bases between them. The CDR3 DNA sequence: TGTGCCTGTGACGTCTTTGGGGTCGTACCCGGCACCGATAAACTCATCTTT. Amino acid sequence: CACDVFGVVPGTDKLIF.

As concerns this clone: The mismatch at residue 6 between this DNA's translation and the TCRdb protein of a much larger clone likely reflects a read error; the protein shown is translated from the DNA. This rearrangement joins TRDV1 to TRDJ1; D is perhaps TRDD2 or TRDD3 (5 bases each). The CDR3 is 23 residues long. V was clipped by 2 bases and J by 2 bases, with 36 bases between them. Germline-derived CDR1 and CDR2 are TSWWSYY and QGS. The CDR3 is CALGETPHLHTRTGISITDKLIF. As DNA, the CDR3 is TGTGCTCTTGGGGAAACCCCTCACCTACACACCCGGACTGGAATTTCTATTACCGATAAACTCATCTTT.

This clone has only a few counts. TCRdb has a much larger clone's protein, which differs at residue 3 from the translation of this DNA, likely because of a read error; what is shown is the protein translated from the DNA. The chain couples TRDV2 to TRDJ1; a possible D gene is TRDD3 (5 bases). Per the germline V gene, CDR1 is GEAIGNYY and CDR2 is EKD. The CDR3 spans 17 residues. The CDR3 nucleotides are TGTGCCTTTGACGTCTTTGGGGTTGTACCCGGCACCGATAAACTCATCTTT. Its protein is CAFDVFGVVPGTDKLIF.